This TCR beta chain was retrieved from a study of Graves' ophthalmopathy and Graves' hyperthyroidism. This clonotype was picked up many times. Ophthalmopathy donors were characterized by moderate-to-severe activity, CAS of at least 3, NOSPECS of at least 4, and duration under 3 months. This CDR3 contains 14 residues. V was clipped by 3 bases and J by 1 base, with 9 bases between them. RNA transcripts served as template for amplifying TCR beta CDR3 sequences. HTBI primers served in a first-round RT-PCR, which a second-round multiplex PCR followed. MiXCR was run by TCRdb on the multiplex PCR reads, yielding one entry per CDR3 protein. The data hold under 250,000 distinct CDR3 sequences, with approximately 28% observed a single time.

The chain recombines TRBV12-3 or TRBV12-4 with TRBJ1-1; D perhaps matches TRBD1 (5 bases). The receptor was isolated from a man aged 50-60 years with Graves' ophthalmopathy. Specimen: peripheral blood. CDR3 amino acids: CASSFQGANTEAFF. The CDR3 bases are TGTGCCAGCAGTTTTCAGGGAGCGAACACTGAAGCTTTCTTT.